Each of the 16 T cell receptor beta chains below was sequenced from the same sample in a study of shared clonotypes between healthy human individuals. Generated by immunoSEQ multiplex PCR, the TCRdb table keeps only in-frame clones and is missing some. The sample lists over a million clones; 75% to 85% were seen once. Material for sequencing was memory CD4+ T cells from PBMCs. As for subset: CD45RA-negative fraction. The receptors come from a man younger than 35 in good health. Some clones in this sample may be carry-over from other donors' samples.

The gene calls are TRBV10-2 and TRBJ2-2; 7 bases align to TRBD2. CDR3 length equals 16 residues. Germline lookup yields CDR1 WSHSY and CDR2 SAAADI. Trimming cost V 0 bases and J 5 bases; bases outside gene matches: 6. The CDR3 region has the DNA TGCGCCAGCAGTGAGTCGGGCGGGCGGGGGACCGGGGAGCTGTTTTTT. It yields the protein CASSESGGRGTGELFF.

The chain is built from TRBV6-5 and TRBJ1-2; D perhaps matches TRBD1 (6 bases). Per germline, CDR1 MNHEY and CDR2 SVGAGI. This CDR3 contains 14 residues. Trimming removed 6 bases from V and 7 bases from J, with 18 bases in between. CDR3 nucleotides: TGTGCCAGCAGATTAGGACAGTCCGGGGGTGGCTACACCTTC. It encodes CASRLGQSGGGYTF.

V usage is TRBV6-1 and J usage is TRBJ1-2; D perhaps matches TRBD1 (6 bases). V shed 1 base and J shed 0 bases, with 15 bases lying between them. The CDR3 is 17 residues long. CDR1 is MNHNS, CDR2 SASEGT, per germline. The CDR3 DNA reads TGTGCCAGCAGTGAAGTGTGGGGGCACGATACTAACTATGGCTACACCTTC. Its translation: CASSEVWGHDTNYGYTF.

This clone turned up a few times. V is TRBV7-2 and J is TRBJ2-2, with 8 bases aligning to TRBD2. V shed 0 bases, J shed 1 base, and the junction held 1 base outside the gene matches. The germline CDR1 and CDR2 sequences are SGHTA and FQGNSA. The length of the CDR3 is 16 residues. The CDR3 loop reads CASSLAGLENTGELFF. In DNA form, the CDR3 reads TGTGCCAGCAGCTTAGCGGGACTAGAGAACACCGGGGAGCTGTTTTTT.

This chain uses TRBV5-1 with TRBJ2-2; TRBD1 aligns across 7 bases. This CDR3 has 15 amino acids. CDR1 SGHRS and CDR2 YFSETQ come from the germline V gene. Trimming took 4 bases from V and 3 from J; bases not matched to a gene: 6. The chain's CDR3 is CASSLGTVYTGELFF. The CDR3 bases are TGCGCCAGCAGCCTAGGGACAGTTTACACCGGGGAGCTGTTTTTT.

Regarding this clone: It is likely a read error: a sequence one base away is far more abundant. Distinct nucleotide sequences in the sample also encode this CDR3. The chain employs TRBV5-1 and TRBJ2-7; 13 bases match TRBD2. This CDR3 contains 14 residues. CDR1 is SGHRS and CDR2 is YFSETQ in the germline V gene. The V and J ends lost 3 bases and 4 bases, in that order; junction bases with no gene match: 1. CDR3: CASSSGLAGYEQYF. The CDR3 DNA sequence: TGCGCCAGCAGCTCGGGACTAGCGGGATACGAGCAGTACTTC.

The V and J genes are TRBV5-4 and TRBJ2-7; 13 bases align to TRBD2. J lost 3 bases, V lost 4 bases, and 4 bases had no gene match. The CDR3 loop spans 15 amino acids. In germline, CDR1 is SGHNT, CDR2 YYREEE (reference sequence). The CDR3 bases are TGTGCCAGCAGCACGGGACTAGCGGGAAACTACGAGCAGTACTTC. Protein product: CASSTGLAGNYEQYF.

This clone was detected a few times. The J gene is TRBJ2-7, the V gene TRBV30; D might be TRBD1 (5 bases). V was cut by 1 base and J by 2 bases, with 9 bases left in between. The germline gives CDR1 GTSNPN, CDR2 SVGIG (reference sequence). This CDR3 spans 13 amino acids. Here the CDR3 reads CAWSEGSPYEQYF. The CDR3 DNA reads TGTGCCTGGAGTGAGGGGTCTCCCTACGAGCAGTACTTC.

The chain links TRBV25-1 to TRBJ2-3; D unresolved. Germline CDR1 is MGHDK and CDR2 is SYGVNS. This CDR3 spans 14 amino acids. Trimming took 1 base from V and 11 from J, leaving 16 bases between them. The CDR3, as DNA: TGTGCCAGCAGTGAATCCTTCCTGAGTCTGGGGCAGTATTTT. Its protein is CASSESFLSLGQYF.

V gene TRBV9 combines with J gene TRBJ2-5, with D perhaps assigned TRBD1 or TRBD2 (6 bases each). The CDR3 sequence is 15 residues long. V dropped 3 bases and J dropped 3 bases, with 15 bases sitting between them. CDR1 and CDR2 (germline): SGDLS, YYNGEE. This CDR3 is CASSARGTREETQYF. CDR3 DNA sequence: TGTGCCAGCAGCGCTAGGGGGACTCGGGAAGAGACCCAGTACTTC.

As concerns this clone: The sample has other DNA sequences that encode this CDR3 too. The chain has TRBV30 and TRBJ1-5, with TRBD1 as a possible D gene (6 bases). CDR3 size: 13 residues. In germline, CDR1 is GTSNPN, CDR2 SVGIG (reference sequence). With 1 base removed from V and 6 bases from J, the gap between germline ends came to 10 bases. Written as DNA, the CDR3 is TGTGCCTGGAGTGGTCGCAGGGGTCAGCCCCAGCATTTT. Amino acid sequence: CAWSGRRGQPQHF.

Concerning this clone: At one end the junction does not follow the germline gene, possibly because of a read error. This rearrangement joins TRBV6-7 to TRBJ1-1; no clear D. TRBV6-7 is treated as an ORF (open reading frame) with a function not yet certain. The CDR3 covers 14 residues. CDR3 amino acids: CASSYPRGKTGAFF. CDR3 DNA sequence: TGTGCCAGCAGTTACCCTCGAGGGAAAACTGGAGCTTTCTTT.

The chain carries TRBV10-3 and TRBJ2-7, with TRBD2 matching over 9 bases. CDR1 is ENHRY and CDR2 is SYGVKD in the germline V gene. Losses at the gene ends were 5 bases for V and 0 bases for J; bases not matched to a gene: 8. The CDR3 sequence is 16 residues long. CDR3 in amino acids: CAISTPLTSGSYEQYF. The CDR3 bases are TGTGCCATCAGTACCCCCCTGACTAGCGGCTCCTACGAGCAGTACTTC.

The gene calls are TRBV7-9 and TRBJ2-7, with TRBD2 identical over 12 bases. Trimming cost V 5 bases and J 4 bases; bases outside gene matches: 12. Per germline, CDR1 SEHNR and CDR2 FQNEAQ (reference sequence). The length of the CDR3 is 17 residues. CDR3 protein: CASSPTRASGRVYEQYF. The CDR3 DNA is TGTGCCAGCAGCCCGACTAGGGCTAGCGGGAGGGTTTACGAGCAGTACTTC. The complete variable domain, with remaining parts taken from reference TRBV7-9 and TRBJ2-7, reads DTGVSQNPRHKITKRGQNVTFRCDPISEHNRLYWYRQTLGQGPEFLTYFQNEAQLEKSRLLSDRFSAERPKGSFSTLEIQRTEQGDSAMYLCASSPTRASGRVYEQYFGPGTRLTVT.

This clone was recorded once. The chain recombines TRBV5-1 with TRBJ2-1; TRBD2 is a possible D gene (6 bases). The CDR3 sequence is 14 residues long. Germline assignment: CDR1 SGHRS and CDR2 YFSETQ. V lost 7 bases, J lost 3 bases, and 14 bases lay in between. CDR3 protein: CASGLASFYNEQFF. DNA for the CDR3: TGCGCCAGCGGCCTAGCGTCGTTCTACAATGAGCAGTTCTTC.

This chain links TRBV6-5 with TRBJ1-2; D is unresolved. The CDR3 consists of 13 residues. The V gene lost 7 bases and the J gene lost 2 bases, with 11 bases spanning the gap. Germline assignment: CDR1 MNHEY and CDR2 SVGAGI. Here the CDR3 DNA reads TGTGCCAGCACGGCCTTGAAGAACTATGGCTACACCTTC. It yields the protein CASTALKNYGYTF.